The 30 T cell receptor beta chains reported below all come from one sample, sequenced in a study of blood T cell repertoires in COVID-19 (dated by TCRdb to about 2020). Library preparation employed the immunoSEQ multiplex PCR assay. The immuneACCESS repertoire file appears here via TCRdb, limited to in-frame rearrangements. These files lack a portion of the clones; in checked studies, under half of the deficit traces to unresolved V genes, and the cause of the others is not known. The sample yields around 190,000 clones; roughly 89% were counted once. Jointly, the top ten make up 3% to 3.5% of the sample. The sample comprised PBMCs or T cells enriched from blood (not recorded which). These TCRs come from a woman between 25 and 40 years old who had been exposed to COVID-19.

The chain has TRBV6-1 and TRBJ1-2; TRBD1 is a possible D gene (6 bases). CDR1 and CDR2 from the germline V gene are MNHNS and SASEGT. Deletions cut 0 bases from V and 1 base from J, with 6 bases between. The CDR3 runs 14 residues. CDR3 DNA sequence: TGTGCCAGCAGTGAAGCGGACAGTAACTATGGCTACACCTTC. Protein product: CASSEADSNYGYTF.

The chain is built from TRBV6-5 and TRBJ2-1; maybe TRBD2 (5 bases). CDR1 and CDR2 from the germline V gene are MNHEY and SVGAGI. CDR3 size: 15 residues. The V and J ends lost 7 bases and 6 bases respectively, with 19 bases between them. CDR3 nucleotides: TGTGCCAGCACACGTCCTAGCTATAGCACCAATGAGCAGTTCTTC. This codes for CASTRPSYSTNEQFF.

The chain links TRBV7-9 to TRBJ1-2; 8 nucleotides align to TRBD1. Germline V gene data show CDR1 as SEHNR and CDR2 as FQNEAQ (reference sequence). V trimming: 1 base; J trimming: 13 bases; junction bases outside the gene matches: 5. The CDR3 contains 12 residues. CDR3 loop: CASSLDLDRATF. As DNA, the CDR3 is TGTGCCAGCAGCTTAGACTTGGACAGGGCCACCTTC.

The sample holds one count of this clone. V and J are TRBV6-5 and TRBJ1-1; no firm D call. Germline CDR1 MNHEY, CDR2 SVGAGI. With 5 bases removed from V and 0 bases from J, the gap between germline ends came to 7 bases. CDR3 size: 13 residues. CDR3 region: CASSRSLNTEAFF. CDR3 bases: TGTGCCAGCAGTCGGTCGTTGAACACTGAAGCTTTCTTT.

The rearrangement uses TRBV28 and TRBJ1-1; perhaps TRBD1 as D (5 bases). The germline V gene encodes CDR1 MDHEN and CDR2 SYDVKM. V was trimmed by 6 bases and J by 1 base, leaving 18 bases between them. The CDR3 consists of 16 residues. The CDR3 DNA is TGTGCCAGCAGCCCAGCCGGGGGATACCAGAACACTGAAGCTTTCTTT. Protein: CASSPAGGYQNTEAFF.

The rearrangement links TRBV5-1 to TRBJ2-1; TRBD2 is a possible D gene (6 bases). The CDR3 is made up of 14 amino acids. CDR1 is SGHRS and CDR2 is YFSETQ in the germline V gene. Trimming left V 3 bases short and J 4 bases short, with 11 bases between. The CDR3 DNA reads TGCGCCAGCAGCTCCCGGGACTTTTACAATGAGCAGTTCTTC. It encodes CASSSRDFYNEQFF.

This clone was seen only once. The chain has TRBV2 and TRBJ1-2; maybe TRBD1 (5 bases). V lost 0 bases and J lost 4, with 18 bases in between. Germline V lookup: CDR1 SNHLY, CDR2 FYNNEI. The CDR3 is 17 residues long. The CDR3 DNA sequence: TGTGCCAGCAGTGAAGCGCAACAGGATTCGAGAGTCTATGGCTACACCTTC. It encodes CASSEAQQDSRVYGYTF.

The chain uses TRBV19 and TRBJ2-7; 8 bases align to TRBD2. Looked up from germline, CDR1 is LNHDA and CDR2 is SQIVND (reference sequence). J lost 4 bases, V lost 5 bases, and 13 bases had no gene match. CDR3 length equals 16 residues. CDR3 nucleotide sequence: TGTGCCAGTAGTCACCAGGGTTCTCGCGGGGGGTACGAGCAGTACTTC. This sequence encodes CASSHQGSRGGYEQYF.

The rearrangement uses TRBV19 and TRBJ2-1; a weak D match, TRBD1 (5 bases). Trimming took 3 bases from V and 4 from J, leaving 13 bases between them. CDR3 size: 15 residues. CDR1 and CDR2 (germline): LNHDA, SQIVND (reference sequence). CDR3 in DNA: TGTGCCAGTAGTATTAGGGGCGCAGGGTACAATGAGCAGTTCTTC. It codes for CASSIRGAGYNEQFF.

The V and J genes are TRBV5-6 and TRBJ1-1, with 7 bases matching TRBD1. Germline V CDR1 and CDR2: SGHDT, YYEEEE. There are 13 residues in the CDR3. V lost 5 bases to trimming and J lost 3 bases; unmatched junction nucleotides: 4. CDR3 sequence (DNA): TGTGCCAGCAGAGGGCAGGGGGACACTGAAGCTTTCTTT. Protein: CASRGQGDTEAFF.

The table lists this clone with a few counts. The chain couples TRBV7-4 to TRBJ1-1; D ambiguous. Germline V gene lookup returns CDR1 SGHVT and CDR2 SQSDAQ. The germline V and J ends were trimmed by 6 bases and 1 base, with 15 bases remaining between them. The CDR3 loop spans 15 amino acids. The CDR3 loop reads CASSRGVASNTEAFF. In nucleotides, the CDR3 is TGTGCCAGCAGTCGGGGTGTCGCGTCGAACACTGAAGCTTTCTTT.

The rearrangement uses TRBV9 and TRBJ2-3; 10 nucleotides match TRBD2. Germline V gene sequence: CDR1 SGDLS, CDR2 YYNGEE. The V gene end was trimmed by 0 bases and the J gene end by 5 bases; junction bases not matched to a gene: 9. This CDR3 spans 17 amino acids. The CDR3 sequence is CASSVASGGAVRDTQYF. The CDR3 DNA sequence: TGTGCCAGCAGCGTAGCGAGCGGGGGGGCCGTAAGAGATACGCAGTATTTT. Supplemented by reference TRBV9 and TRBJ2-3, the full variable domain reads DSGVTQTPKHLITATGQRVTLRCSPRSGDLSVYWYQQSLDQGLQFLIQYYNGEERAKGNILERFSAQQFPDLHSELNLSSLELGDSALYFCASSVASGGAVRDTQYFGPGTRLTVL.

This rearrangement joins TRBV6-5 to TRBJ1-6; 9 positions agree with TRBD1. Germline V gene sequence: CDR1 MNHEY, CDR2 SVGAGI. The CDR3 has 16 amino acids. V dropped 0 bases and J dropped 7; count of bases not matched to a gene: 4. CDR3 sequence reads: CASSYSTGTGNSPLHF. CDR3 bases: TGTGCCAGCAGTTACTCGACTGGGACAGGGAATTCACCCCTCCACTTT.

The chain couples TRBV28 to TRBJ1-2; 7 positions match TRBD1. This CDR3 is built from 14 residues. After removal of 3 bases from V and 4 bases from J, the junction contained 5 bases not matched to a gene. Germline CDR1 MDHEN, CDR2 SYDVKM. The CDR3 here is CASSLGDRSYGYTF. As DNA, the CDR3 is TGTGCCAGCAGTTTGGGGGACAGATCCTATGGCTACACCTTC.

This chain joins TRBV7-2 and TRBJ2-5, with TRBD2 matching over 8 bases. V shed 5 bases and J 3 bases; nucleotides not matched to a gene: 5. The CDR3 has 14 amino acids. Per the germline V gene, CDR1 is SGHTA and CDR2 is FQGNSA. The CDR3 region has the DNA TGTGCCAGCAGCCACGGGAGGGCAGAAGAGACCCAGTACTTC. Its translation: CASSHGRAEETQYF. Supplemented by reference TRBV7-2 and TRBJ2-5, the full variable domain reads GAGVSQSPSNKVTEKGKDVELRCDPISGHTALYWYRQSLGQGLEFLIYFQGNSAPDKSGLPSDRFSAERTGGSVSTLTIQRTQQEDSAVYLCASSHGRAEETQYFGPGTRLLVL.

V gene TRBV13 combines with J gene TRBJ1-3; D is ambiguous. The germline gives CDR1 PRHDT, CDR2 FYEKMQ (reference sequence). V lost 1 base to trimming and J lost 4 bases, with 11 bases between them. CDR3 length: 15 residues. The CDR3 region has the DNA TGTGCCAGCAGCTTAGACTCGAGTTCGGGAAACACCATATATTTT. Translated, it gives CASSLDSSSGNTIYF. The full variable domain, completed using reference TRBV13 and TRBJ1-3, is AAGVIQSPRHLIKEKRETATLKCYPIPRHDTVYWYQQGPGQDPQFLISFYEKMQSDKGSIPDRFSAQQFSDYHSELNMSSLELGDSALYFCASSLDSSSGNTIYFGEGSWLTVV.

CDR3 in DNA: TGTGCTAGTGGTTTGTCCGGGAACACCGGGGAGCTGTTTTTT. Its protein product is CASGLSGNTGELFF. The chain links TRBV12-5 to TRBJ2-2; D remains ambiguous. V was pared by 2 bases and J by 1 base, with 5 bases between. This CDR3 comprises 14 residues. Germline-derived CDR1 and CDR2 are LGHNT and FRNRAP.

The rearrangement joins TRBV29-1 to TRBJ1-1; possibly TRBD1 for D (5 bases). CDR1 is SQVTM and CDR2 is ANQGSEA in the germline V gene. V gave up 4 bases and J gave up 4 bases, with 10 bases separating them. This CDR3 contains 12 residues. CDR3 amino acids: CSVVQVGTEAFF. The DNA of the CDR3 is TGCAGCGTTGTACAGGTGGGCACTGAAGCTTTCTTT.

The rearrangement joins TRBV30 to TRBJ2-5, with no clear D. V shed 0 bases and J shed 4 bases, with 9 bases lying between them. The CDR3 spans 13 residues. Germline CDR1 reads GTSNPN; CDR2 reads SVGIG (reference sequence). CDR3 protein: CAWSVRVRETQYF. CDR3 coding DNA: TGTGCCTGGAGTGTCCGAGTAAGAGAGACCCAGTACTTC.

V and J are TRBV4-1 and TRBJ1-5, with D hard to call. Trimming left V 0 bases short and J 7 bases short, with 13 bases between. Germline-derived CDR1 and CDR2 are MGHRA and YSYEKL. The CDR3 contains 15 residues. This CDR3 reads CASSQDYEAGQPQHF. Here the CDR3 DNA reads TGCGCCAGCAGCCAAGATTACGAGGCGGGGCAGCCCCAGCATTTT.

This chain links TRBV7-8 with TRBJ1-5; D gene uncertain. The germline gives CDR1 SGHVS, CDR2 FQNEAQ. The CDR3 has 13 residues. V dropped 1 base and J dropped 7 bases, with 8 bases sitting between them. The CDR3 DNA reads TGTGCCAGCAGCTTAGGGGGAGAGCAGCCCCAGCATTTT. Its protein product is CASSLGGEQPQHF. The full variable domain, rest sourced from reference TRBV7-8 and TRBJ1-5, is GAGVSQSPRYKVAKRGQDVALRCDPISGHVSLFWYQQALGQGPEFLTYFQNEAQLDKSGLPSDRFFAERPEGSVSTLKIQRTQQEDSAVYLCASSLGGEQPQHFGDGTRLSIL.

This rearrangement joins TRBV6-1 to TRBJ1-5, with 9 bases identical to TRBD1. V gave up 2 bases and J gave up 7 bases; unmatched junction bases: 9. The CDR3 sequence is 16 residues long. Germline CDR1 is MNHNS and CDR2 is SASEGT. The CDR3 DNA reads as TGTGCCAGCAGTGAACAAATCACAGGGGGCAGACAGCCCCAGCATTTT. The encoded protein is CASSEQITGGRQPQHF.

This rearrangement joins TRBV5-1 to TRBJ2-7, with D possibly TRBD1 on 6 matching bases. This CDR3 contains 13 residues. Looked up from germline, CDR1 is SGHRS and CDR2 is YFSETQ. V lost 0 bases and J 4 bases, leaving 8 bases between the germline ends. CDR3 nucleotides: TGCGCCAGCAGCTTGGAACAGGGTTACGAGCAGTACTTC. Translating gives CASSLEQGYEQYF.

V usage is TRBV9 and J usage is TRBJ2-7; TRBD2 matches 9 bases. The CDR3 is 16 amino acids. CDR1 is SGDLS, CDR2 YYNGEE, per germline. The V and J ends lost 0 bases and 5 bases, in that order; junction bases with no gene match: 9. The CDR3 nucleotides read TGTGCCAGCAGCGTAGGGGAGGGACTAGCCGGCGACGAGCAGTACTTC. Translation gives CASSVGEGLAGDEQYF.

The CDR3 region is CASSLEGTGLNTEAFF. In DNA form, the CDR3 reads TGTGCCAGCAGCTTAGAGGGCACCGGATTAAACACTGAAGCTTTCTTT. The rearrangement joins TRBV5-6 to TRBJ1-1; D is uncertain. V lost 2 bases and J 2 bases, leaving 16 bases between the germline ends. There are 16 residues in the CDR3. Germline V gives CDR1 SGHDT, CDR2 YYEEEE.

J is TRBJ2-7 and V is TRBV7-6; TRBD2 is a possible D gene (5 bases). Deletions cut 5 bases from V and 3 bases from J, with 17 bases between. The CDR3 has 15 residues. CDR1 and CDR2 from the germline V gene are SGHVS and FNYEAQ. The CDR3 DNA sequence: TGTGCCAGCAGCCCTACCCCCGACTACCTCTACGAGCAGTACTTC. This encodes CASSPTPDYLYEQYF.

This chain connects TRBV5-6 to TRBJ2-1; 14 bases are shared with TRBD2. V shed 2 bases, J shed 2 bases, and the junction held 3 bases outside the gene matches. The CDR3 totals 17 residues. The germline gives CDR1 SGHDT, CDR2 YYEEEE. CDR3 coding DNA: TGTGCCAGCAGCTTCGGGACTAGCGGGGGCGCCTACAATGAGCAGTTCTTC. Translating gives CASSFGTSGGAYNEQFF.

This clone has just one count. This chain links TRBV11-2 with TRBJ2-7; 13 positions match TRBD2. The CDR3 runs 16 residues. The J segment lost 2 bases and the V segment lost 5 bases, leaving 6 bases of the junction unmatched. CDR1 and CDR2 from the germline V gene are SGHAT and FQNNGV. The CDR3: CASSARTSGGPYEQYF. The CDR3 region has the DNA TGTGCCAGCAGCGCCAGGACTAGCGGGGGCCCCTACGAGCAGTACTTC.

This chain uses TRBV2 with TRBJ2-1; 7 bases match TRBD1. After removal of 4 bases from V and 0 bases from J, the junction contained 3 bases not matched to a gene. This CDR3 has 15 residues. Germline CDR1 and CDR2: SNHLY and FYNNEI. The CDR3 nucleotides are TGTGCCAGCAGTGCGGACAGGAGCTCCTACAATGAGCAGTTCTTC. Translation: CASSADRSSYNEQFF.

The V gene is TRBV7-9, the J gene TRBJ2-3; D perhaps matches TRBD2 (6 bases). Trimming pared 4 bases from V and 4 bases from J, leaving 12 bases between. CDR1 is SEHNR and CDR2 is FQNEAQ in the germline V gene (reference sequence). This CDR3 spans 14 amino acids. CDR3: CASSSPGTADTQYF. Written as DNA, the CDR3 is TGTGCCAGCAGCTCACCGGGGACTGCAGATACGCAGTATTTT.